Sequencing of this TCR beta chain was carried out in a study of T cell responses to AZD1222 COVID-19 vaccine. V was pared by 1 base and J by 0 bases, with 7 bases between. The CDR3 extends over 14 amino acids. Looked up from germline, CDR1 is SQVTM and CDR2 is ANQGSEA. The protocol was immunoSEQ multiplex PCR, while the TCRdb copy is restricted to in-frame clones and leaves out a portion. The sample lists tens of thousands of clones; 82% were seen once. The TCR was taken from an adult in good health. The V call is TRBV29-1, the J call TRBJ1-5; D gene ambiguous. The specimen was peripheral blood, collected on day 0 of AZD1222 vaccination. CDR3 in DNA: TGCAGCGTTGAAGGGCATTATAGCAATCAGCCCCAGCATTTT. Its translation: CSVEGHYSNQPQHF. Looking up the rest from reference TRBV29-1 and TRBJ1-5 gives the full variable domain: SAVISQKPSRDICQRGTSLTIQCQVDSQVTMMFWYRQQPGQSLTLIATANQGSEATYESGFVIDKFPISRPNLTFSTLTVSNMSPEDSSIYLCSVEGHYSNQPQHFGDGTRLSIL.